The sequence of this T cell receptor (beta chain) was determined in a study of T cell responses to AZD1222 COVID-19 vaccine. General observations from the study: The donor group comprised mostly white British people and more females; the analysis possibly underestimated clonal diversity. Vaccine-associated CD4 TCRs ranged over spike, dominating at 160-218 and 743-854.

V was trimmed by 4 bases and J by 2 bases, leaving 15 bases between them. The CDR3 is 15 residues long. Germline V CDR1 and CDR2: SGHRS, YFSETQ. TCRdb's copy holds only in-frame clones and misses some; the assay was immunoSEQ multiplex PCR. This table has some 80,000 clones, roughly 90% appearing once. Notes on this clone: Its antigen is not known.

The receptor's source is an adult in good health. Sequences were derived from peripheral blood, sampled on day 0 of AZD1222 vaccination. The V call is TRBV5-1, the J call TRBJ1-1; D unclear. CDR3 in amino acids: CASSKVGLQNTEAFF. CDR3 nucleotides: TGCGCCAGCAGCAAGGTGGGTTTACAAAACACTGAAGCTTTCTTT.